This is a list of T cell receptor beta chains from one sample in a study of graft-versus-host responses after intestinal transplantation. Sequencing was performed with immunoSEQ multiplex PCR; in TCRdb, only in-frame clones are kept and a portion is missing. Of some 40,000 clones listed, roughly nine tenths are singletons. The sequences come from PBMCs, collected 524 days after transplant. Receptors originate from a human patient who received an intestinal transplant, so some T cells may come from the graft donor. The CDR3 runs from the conserved cysteine through the conserved F or W. D genes are given only for firm matches. A row's size may be missing; if present it is once, few, many or a size class.

d_gene: .; v_gene: TRBV7-8; abundance: .; j_gene: TRBJ1-3; CDR3aa: CASRDRGGSGNTIYF; CDR3nt: TGTGCCAGCAGGGACCGAGGGGGCTCTGGAAACACCATATATTTT
d_gene: .; v_gene: TRBV5-1; abundance: .; j_gene: TRBJ2-5; CDR3aa: CASSLSRRETQYF; CDR3nt: TGCGCCAGCAGCTTGAGTAGGCGGGAGACCCAGTACTTC
d_gene: .; v_gene: TRBV9; abundance: .; j_gene: TRBJ2-1; CDR3aa: CASSVGRGPEQFF; CDR3nt: TGTGCCAGCAGCGTCGGGCGAGGCCCGGAGCAGTTCTTC
d_gene: TRBD2; v_gene: TRBV7-9; abundance: .; j_gene: TRBJ2-1; CDR3aa: CASSLLAGAYNEQFF; CDR3nt: TGTGCCAGCAGCTTACTAGCGGGAGCCTACAATGAGCAGTTCTTC
d_gene: TRBD2; v_gene: TRBV9; abundance: .; j_gene: TRBJ2-1; CDR3aa: CASSVGTSYNEQFF; CDR3nt: TGTGCCAGCAGCGTAGGGACTAGCTACAATGAGCAGTTCTTC
d_gene: .; v_gene: TRBV28; abundance: .; j_gene: TRBJ2-3; CDR3aa: CASSLLEGTTDTQYF; CDR3nt: TGTGCCAGCAGTTTACTAGAGGGCACCACAGATACGCAGTATTTT
d_gene: .; v_gene: TRBV29-1; abundance: .; j_gene: TRBJ2-7; CDR3aa: CSATQTPGARGLYEQYF; CDR3nt: TGCAGCGCTACCCAGACTCCCGGGGCCAGGGGCCTCTACGAGCAGTACTTC
d_gene: TRBD1; v_gene: TRBV7-8; abundance: .; j_gene: TRBJ2-2; CDR3aa: CASSLPRTGVPNTGELFF; CDR3nt: TGTGCCAGCAGCTTACCACGGACAGGGGTCCCGAACACCGGGGAGCTGTTTTTT
d_gene: TRBD1; v_gene: TRBV29-1; abundance: .; j_gene: TRBJ2-7; CDR3aa: CSVSAQGVPYEQYF; CDR3nt: TGCAGCGTTTCAGCACAGGGGGTTCCCTACGAGCAGTACTTC
d_gene: TRBD1; v_gene: TRBV23-1; abundance: .; j_gene: TRBJ1-5; CDR3aa: CASSRSGQGEGNQPQHF; CDR3nt: TGCGCCAGCAGTCGATCGGGACAGGGCGAGGGCAATCAGCCCCAGCATTTT
d_gene: .; v_gene: TRBV28; abundance: .; j_gene: TRBJ1-1; CDR3aa: CAARPGGNTEAFF; CDR3nt: TGTGCCGCACGCCCTGGGGGGAACACTGAAGCTTTCTTT
d_gene: TRBD2; v_gene: TRBV19; abundance: .; j_gene: TRBJ2-7; CDR3aa: CASSSILAGESEQYF; CDR3nt: TGTGCCAGTAGTTCCATCCTAGCGGGAGAAAGCGAGCAGTACTTC
d_gene: TRBD1; v_gene: TRBV5-1; abundance: .; j_gene: TRBJ2-1; CDR3aa: CASSLATGGNEQFF; CDR3nt: TGCGCCAGCAGCTTAGCGACAGGGGGGAATGAGCAGTTCTTC
d_gene: .; v_gene: TRBV28; abundance: .; j_gene: TRBJ2-5; CDR3aa: CASSFSSRQIVQETQYF; CDR3nt: TGTGCCAGCAGTTTTTCCTCTCGGCAGATCGTCCAAGAGACCCAGTACTTC
d_gene: .; v_gene: TRBV27; abundance: .; j_gene: TRBJ1-2; CDR3aa: CASSSYRDGAYGYTF; CDR3nt: TGTGCCAGCAGTTCCTACCGGGACGGTGCGTATGGCTACACCTTC
d_gene: TRBD1; v_gene: TRBV4-1; abundance: .; j_gene: TRBJ2-2; CDR3aa: CASSQRDVTGANTGELFF; CDR3nt: TGCGCCAGCAGCCAAAGGGACGTCACAGGGGCTAACACCGGGGAGCTGTTTTTT
d_gene: .; v_gene: TRBV6-5; abundance: .; j_gene: TRBJ1-2; CDR3aa: CASSYRLIGVGGYTF; CDR3nt: TGTGCCAGCAGTTACCGACTCATAGGCGTGGGTGGCTACACCTTC
d_gene: .; v_gene: TRBV28; abundance: .; j_gene: TRBJ2-7; CDR3aa: CASSLPFEVEQGTPFYEQYF; CDR3nt: TGTGCCAGCAGTTTACCCTTCGAAGTCGAACAGGGTACTCCCTTTTACGAGCAGTACTTC
d_gene: .; v_gene: TRBV5-4; abundance: .; j_gene: TRBJ1-5; CDR3aa: CASSLRGQPQHF; CDR3nt: TGTGCCAGCAGCTTACGGGGTCAGCCCCAGCATTTT
d_gene: .; v_gene: TRBV6-4; abundance: once; j_gene: TRBJ2-7; CDR3aa: CASSPWSGPTYEQYF; CDR3nt: TGTGCCAGCAGTCCCTGGAGCGGACCCACCTACGAGCAGTACTTC
d_gene: .; v_gene: TRBV10-2; abundance: .; j_gene: TRBJ1-5; CDR3aa: CASRPGLTNQPQHF; CDR3nt: TGCGCCAGCAGACCCGGACTGACTAATCAGCCCCAGCATTTT
d_gene: TRBD2; v_gene: TRBV28; abundance: .; j_gene: TRBJ2-7; CDR3aa: CASSFTAGGAYEQYF; CDR3nt: TGTGCCAGCAGTTTTACAGCGGGAGGGGCCTACGAGCAGTACTTC
d_gene: .; v_gene: TRBV7-2; abundance: once; j_gene: TRBJ1-1; CDR3aa: CASRNGAGRTEAFF; CDR3nt: TGTGCCAGCAGGAACGGGGCGGGGCGCACTGAAGCTTTCTTT
d_gene: .; v_gene: TRBV11-2; abundance: .; j_gene: TRBJ1-4; CDR3aa: CASSPRDVNEKLFF; CDR3nt: TGTGCCAGCAGCCCCCGGGACGTTAATGAAAAACTGTTTTTT
d_gene: .; v_gene: TRBV7-9; abundance: .; j_gene: TRBJ1-4; CDR3aa: CASSLGATGYEKLFF; CDR3nt: TGTGCCAGCAGCTTAGGTGCTACAGGGTATGAAAAACTGTTTTTT
d_gene: .; v_gene: TRBV7-2; abundance: once; j_gene: TRBJ1-1; CDR3aa: CASSLGGPGTEAFF; CDR3nt: TGTGCCAGCAGCTTAGGCGGACCGGGCACTGAAGCTTTCTTT
d_gene: .; v_gene: TRBV30; abundance: .; j_gene: TRBJ1-6; CDR3aa: CAWTPGNNSPLHF; CDR3nt: TGTGCCTGGACCCCGGGGAATAATTCACCCCTCCACTTT
d_gene: .; v_gene: TRBV13; abundance: few; j_gene: TRBJ2-2; CDR3aa: CASGMRGNTGELFF; CDR3nt: TGTGCCAGCGGAATGAGGGGGAACACCGGGGAGCTGTTTTTT
d_gene: TRBD1; v_gene: TRBV18; abundance: .; j_gene: TRBJ2-2; CDR3aa: CASSPRTGNTGELFF; CDR3nt: TGTGCCAGCTCACCACGGACAGGGAACACCGGGGAGCTGTTTTTT
d_gene: .; v_gene: TRBV5-5; abundance: once; j_gene: TRBJ2-7; CDR3aa: CASSLFRNSYEQYF; CDR3nt: TGTGCCAGCAGCTTGTTCAGGAACTCCTACGAGCAGTACTTC
d_gene: TRBD1; v_gene: TRBV7-3; abundance: .; j_gene: TRBJ2-3; CDR3aa: CASSLMAGGRDTQYF; CDR3nt: TGTGCCAGCAGCTTAATGGCAGGGGGCCGGGATACGCAGTATTTT
d_gene: .; v_gene: TRBV18; abundance: .; j_gene: TRBJ1-5; CDR3aa: CASSPTGLSNQPQHF; CDR3nt: TGTGCCAGCTCACCTACAGGGCTTAGCAATCAGCCCCAGCATTTT
d_gene: TRBD1; v_gene: TRBV28; abundance: .; j_gene: TRBJ1-5; CDR3aa: CASNPTGTGGNQPQHF; CDR3nt: TGTGCCAGCAATCCAACCGGGACAGGGGGCAATCAGCCCCAGCATTTT
d_gene: .; v_gene: TRBV27; abundance: .; j_gene: TRBJ1-2; CDR3aa: CASSLQGKVNYGYTF; CDR3nt: TGTGCCAGCAGTTTACAGGGGAAAGTTAACTATGGCTACACCTTC
d_gene: .; v_gene: TRBV11-2; abundance: .; j_gene: TRBJ2-7; CDR3aa: CASSLVVTVNSYEQYF; CDR3nt: TGTGCCAGCAGCTTAGTAGTGACAGTGAACTCCTACGAGCAGTACTTC
d_gene: .; v_gene: TRBV2; abundance: .; j_gene: TRBJ1-5; CDR3aa: CASSESVISSQPQHF; CDR3nt: TGTGCCAGCAGTGAGTCCGTTATTAGTAGTCAGCCCCAGCATTTT
d_gene: .; v_gene: TRBV28; abundance: .; j_gene: TRBJ1-6; CDR3aa: CASSLTVGTYNSPLHF; CDR3nt: TGTGCCAGCAGTTTAACTGTCGGGACTTATAATTCACCCCTCCACTTT
d_gene: TRBD1; v_gene: TRBV27; abundance: .; j_gene: TRBJ1-1; CDR3aa: CASSLSYPGTAKAFF; CDR3nt: TGTGCCAGCAGTTTATCGTACCCCGGGACAGCAAAAGCTTTCTTT
d_gene: TRBD2; v_gene: TRBV12-5; abundance: .; j_gene: TRBJ2-3; CDR3aa: CASGLVIAGGPDTQYF; CDR3nt: TGTGCTAGTGGTTTGGTAATAGCGGGAGGGCCCGATACGCAGTATTTT
d_gene: .; v_gene: TRBV4-2; abundance: .; j_gene: TRBJ2-3; CDR3aa: CASSQLPGQYTQYF; CDR3nt: TGTGCCAGCAGCCAACTGCCTGGGCAATATACGCAGTATTTT
d_gene: TRBD2; v_gene: TRBV10-3; abundance: .; j_gene: TRBJ2-5; CDR3aa: CAISRTSGSTMETQYF; CDR3nt: TGTGCCATCAGCCGGACTAGCGGGAGTACAATGGAGACCCAGTACTTC
d_gene: .; v_gene: TRBV4-2; abundance: .; j_gene: TRBJ1-1; CDR3aa: CASSQVTGSRGRLNTEAFF; CDR3nt: TGTGCCAGCAGCCAAGTCACGGGATCCAGGGGCAGGCTTAACACTGAAGCTTTCTTT
d_gene: .; v_gene: TRBV28; abundance: .; j_gene: TRBJ1-5; CDR3aa: CASSLGDSNQPQHF; CDR3nt: TGTGCCAGCAGTTTAGGGGACAGCAATCAGCCCCAGCATTTT
d_gene: .; v_gene: TRBV30; abundance: once; j_gene: TRBJ2-1; CDR3aa: CAWSAGTPTYNEQFF; CDR3nt: TGTGCCTGGAGTGCGGGGACACCTACCTACAATGAGCAGTTCTTC
d_gene: .; v_gene: TRBV5-1; abundance: .; j_gene: TRBJ1-1; CDR3aa: CASSPGRGTTEAFF; CDR3nt: TGCGCCAGCAGCCCGGGCCGCGGGACCACTGAAGCTTTCTTT
d_gene: .; v_gene: TRBV6-5; abundance: once; j_gene: TRBJ2-1; CDR3aa: CASGAAPYNEQFF; CDR3nt: TGTGCCAGCGGAGCGGCCCCCTACAATGAGCAGTTCTTC
d_gene: TRBD1; v_gene: TRBV11-2; abundance: .; j_gene: TRBJ1-4; CDR3aa: CASSSTGVGNEKLFF; CDR3nt: TGTGCCAGCAGCTCGACAGGGGTCGGGAATGAAAAACTGTTTTTT
d_gene: .; v_gene: TRBV19; abundance: .; j_gene: TRBJ2-5; CDR3aa: CASSPRARGETQYF; CDR3nt: TGTGCCAGTAGTCCTCGGGCCCGGGGAGAGACCCAGTACTTC
d_gene: .; v_gene: TRBV9; abundance: .; j_gene: TRBJ1-1; CDR3aa: CASSVAGGLGGNTEAFF; CDR3nt: TGTGCCAGCAGCGTAGCTGGTGGTCTGGGGGGGAACACTGAAGCTTTCTTT